This TCR beta chain was identified during a study of identical twins. From the 5' RACE reads, TCRdb called clonotypes with MiXCR, one entry per CDR3 protein. The sample contains hundreds of thousands of distinct CDR3 sequences, about 20% of which appear only once. Germline CDR1 is DFQATT and CDR2 is SNEGSKA (reference sequence). This CDR3 is built from 15 residues. V lost 6 bases and J lost 1; bases outside the gene matches: 12. Study-wide findings and caveats: Models underestimated out-of-frame TCR alpha sharing in monozygotic twins.

This clonotype has just a few counts. Its target is not known. Separately, the same data were catalogued under a study of T cells expressing NK-cell markers. As that study records: Sorted CD3+CD56-NKG2C+, CD3+CD56+NKG2C- and CD3+CD56+NKG2C+ T cells were the source of the TCR beta repertoires.

The chain employs TRBV20-1 and TRBJ2-7; 7 bases align to TRBD2. This TCR was sampled from a young woman in good health. Sequencing was carried out using PBMCs. The CDR3 region is CSAKSSGGRSYEQYF. The CDR3 region has the DNA TGCAGTGCCAAAAGCTCCGGGGGGAGGTCCTACGAGCAGTACTTC.